This TCR beta chain is drawn from a study of OX40 agonist ivuxolimab in advanced cancers. Study at large: Ivuxolimab, an antibody that agonizes OX40 (CD134), was administered to the patients. Dose-escalation cases comprised hepatocellular carcinoma, melanoma, renal cell or head and neck cancer. There were three patients with partial responses, one having hepatocellular carcinoma and two cutaneous melanoma. Whole-study results and caveats: By week 6 at 0.1 to 3.0 mg/kg, blood CD4+ and CD8+ T cells had expanded clonally.

TCRdb's copy holds only in-frame clones and misses some; the assay was immunoSEQ multiplex PCR. The repertoire holds about 47,000 clones, with roughly 85% as singletons. CDR3 length equals 15 residues. Germline V gives CDR1 MNHNS, CDR2 SASEGT. Trimming took off 5 bases at V and 2 bases at J, with 16 bases between the two ends. As for this clone: As yet, its antigen is unknown.

The V and J genes are TRBV6-1 and TRBJ2-7; D is unclear. The sequence was collected from an adult with an advanced solid tumor such as melanoma, head and neck, liver or kidney cancer. Source: CD4+ or CD8+ T cells sorted from blood, taken in a trial of the OX40 agonist ivuxolimab. The CDR3 loop is CASSSSGSITYEQYF. CDR3 DNA: TGTGCCAGCAGTTCTTCCGGGTCTATAACCTACGAGCAGTACTTC.